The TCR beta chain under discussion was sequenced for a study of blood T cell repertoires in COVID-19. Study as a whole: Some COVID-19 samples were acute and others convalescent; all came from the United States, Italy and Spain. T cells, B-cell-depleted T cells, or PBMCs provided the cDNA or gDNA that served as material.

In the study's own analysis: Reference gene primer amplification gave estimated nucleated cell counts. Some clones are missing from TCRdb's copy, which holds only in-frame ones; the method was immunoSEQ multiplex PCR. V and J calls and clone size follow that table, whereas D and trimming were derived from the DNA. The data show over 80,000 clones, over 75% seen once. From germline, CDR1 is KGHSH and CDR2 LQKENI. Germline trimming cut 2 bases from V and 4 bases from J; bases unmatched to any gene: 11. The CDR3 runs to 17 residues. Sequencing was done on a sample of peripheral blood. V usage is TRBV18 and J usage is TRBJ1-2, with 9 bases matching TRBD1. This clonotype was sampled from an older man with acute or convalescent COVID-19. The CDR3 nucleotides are TGTGCCAGCTCACCAGGGACAGGGAAGTCCCGGTTCTATGGCTACACCTTC. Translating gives CASSPGTGKSRFYGYTF.